Listed here are 18 T cell receptor beta chains from one sample, sequenced in a study of T cell clones after liver transplantation. Some clones are missing from TCRdb's copy, which holds only in-frame ones; the method was immunoSEQ multiplex PCR. The sample lists over 45,000 clones; more than 65% were seen once. The specimen was CD4+ T cells from blood, collected approximately 54 months after liver transplant. These receptors originate from a human patient who received a liver transplant. Some T cells may arise from the graft donor.

The chain joins TRBV2 to TRBJ1-6, with 10 nucleotides matching TRBD1. From germline, CDR1 is SNHLY and CDR2 FYNNEI. There are 15 residues in the CDR3. J gave up 9 bases and V 6 bases, and 8 bases lay outside the gene matches. The CDR3 sequence is CASRGRTGGSSPLHF. The DNA of the CDR3 is TGTGCCAGCAGGGGACGGACAGGGGGTTCTTCACCCCTCCACTTT.

This rearrangement joins TRBV7-9 to TRBJ2-7; 8 positions match TRBD1. This CDR3 contains 14 residues. Losses at the gene ends were 5 bases for V and 2 bases for J; bases not matched to a gene: 5. CDR1 is SEHNR, CDR2 FQNEAQ, per germline (reference sequence). This CDR3 reads CASSDYRGAYEQYF. CDR3 nucleotides: TGTGCCAGCAGCGATTACAGGGGGGCCTACGAGCAGTACTTC.

The chain recombines TRBV14 with TRBJ1-6, with a possible D match to TRBD1 (6 bases). This CDR3 has 14 residues. Germline V gene lookup returns CDR1 SGHDN and CDR2 FVKESK. Trimming left V 2 bases short and J 9 bases short, with 11 bases between. In DNA, the CDR3 is TGTGCCAGCAGCCAAAGGGGGGCCGGTTCACCCCTCCACTTT. It codes for CASSQRGAGSPLHF.

The chain couples TRBV18 to TRBJ2-5, with D possibly being TRBD2 (6 bases). CDR3 size: 15 residues. Trimming cost V 5 bases and J 2 bases, with 15 bases left between them. Germline assignment: CDR1 KGHSH and CDR2 LQKENI. The CDR3 DNA reads as TGTGCCAGCTCAGCCCGGGGGTTAGAACAAGAGACCCAGTACTTC. As protein: CASSARGLEQETQYF.

V usage is TRBV7-9 and J usage is TRBJ1-6; 7 bases are a match to TRBD1. Trimming cost V 3 bases and J 9 bases; bases outside gene matches: 14. Per the germline V gene, CDR1 is SEHNR and CDR2 is FQNEAQ (reference sequence). The CDR3 is 17 residues long. CDR3 sequence reads: CASSLATGVLFGSPLHF. As DNA, the CDR3 is TGTGCCAGCAGCTTGGCCACAGGGGTACTGTTTGGTTCACCCCTCCACTTT.

This clone turned up a few times. V and J are TRBV30 and TRBJ1-6; 7 bases line up with TRBD1. CDR1 is GTSNPN, CDR2 SVGIG, per germline (reference sequence). V gave up 2 bases and J gave up 7 bases; unmatched junction bases: 5. CDR3 length: 14 amino acids. The CDR3 bases are TGTGCCTGGAGTTATGGACAGGAAAATTCACCCCTCCACTTT. Encoded protein: CAWSYGQENSPLHF.

The V and J genes are TRBV11-2 and TRBJ2-7; 8 bases match TRBD1. This CDR3 comprises 14 residues. The V gene's germline CDR1 is SGHAT and CDR2 FQNNGV. V lost 5 bases to trimming and J lost 3 bases; unmatched junction nucleotides: 6. CDR3: CASSTRQGSYEQYF. The CDR3 nucleotides are TGTGCCAGCAGCACTCGACAGGGGAGCTACGAGCAGTACTTC.

The rearrangement links TRBV11-2 to TRBJ2-7; the D gene is possibly TRBD2 (6 bases). Germline V CDR1 and CDR2: SGHAT, FQNNGV. The CDR3 totals 15 residues. Trimming cost V 5 bases and J 3 bases, with 17 bases left between them. As DNA, the CDR3 is TGTGCCAGCAGCGCCTCCACAATAGCGGACTACGAGCAGTACTTC. Protein: CASSASTIADYEQYF.

The table lists this clone with a few counts. The rearrangement links TRBV11-2 to TRBJ2-7; perhaps D is TRBD1 or TRBD2 (5 bases each). This CDR3 is 13 amino acids long. Per germline, CDR1 SGHAT and CDR2 FQNNGV. The ends were cut back, 5 bases at V and 1 base at J, with 9 bases in the middle. The CDR3 loop reads CASSPGTSYEQYF. The CDR3 DNA is TGTGCCAGCAGCCCCGGGACGTCCTACGAGCAGTACTTC.

This sequence joins TRBV28 and TRBJ1-2; a weak D match, TRBD1 (5 bases). V lost 7 bases and J 5 bases, leaving 20 bases between the germline ends. CDR1 and CDR2 (germline): MDHEN, SYDVKM. The CDR3 runs 15 residues. The CDR3 DNA follows: TGTGCCAGCACTCGAAGCGGCGGCTGGGGGTATGGCTACACCTTC. It is translated as CASTRSGGWGYGYTF.

This chain joins TRBV9 and TRBJ1-2; D gene uncertain. This CDR3 contains 12 residues. In germline, CDR1 is SGDLS, CDR2 YYNGEE. V shed 3 bases and J shed 4 bases, with 7 bases lying between them. CDR3 loop: CASSAGLYGYTF. DNA for the CDR3: TGTGCCAGCAGCGCCGGCCTCTATGGCTACACCTTC.

V usage is TRBV6-6 and J usage is TRBJ1-2; perhaps TRBD1 as D (5 bases). Per the germline V gene, CDR1 is MNHNY and CDR2 is SVGAGI (reference sequence). Trimming removed 5 bases at V and 0 bases at J, with 13 bases between. This CDR3 has 15 amino acids. The CDR3 coding sequence is TGTGCCAGCAGTCGACAGCCCTACGCTAACTATGGCTACACCTTC. The encoded protein is CASSRQPYANYGYTF.

This clone was detected once. The V gene is TRBV9, the J gene TRBJ2-1; the match to TRBD2 covers 8 bases. This CDR3 has 14 residues. Germline CDR1 and CDR2: SGDLS and YYNGEE. V was pared by 7 bases and J by 3 bases, with 6 bases of the junction left unmatched. The CDR3 coding sequence is TGTGCCAGCCAAACGGGGGGGCGCTACAATGAGCAGTTCTTC. The encoded protein is CASQTGGRYNEQFF.

The CDR3 DNA reads as TGTGCCAGCAGCTTAGAACGGAGGTATGGCTACACCTTC. This codes for CASSLERRYGYTF. The genes are TRBV7-2 and TRBJ1-2; D unresolved. V was cut by 1 base and J by 5 bases, with 8 bases left in between. This CDR3 has 13 residues. CDR1 is SGHTA, CDR2 FQGNSA, per germline.

The chain carries TRBV9 and TRBJ2-3; 11 bases agree with TRBD2. V lost 0 bases and J lost 5; bases outside the gene matches: 2. From germline, CDR1 is SGDLS and CDR2 YYNGEE. CDR3 length: 15 amino acids. The CDR3, as DNA: TGTGCCAGCAGCGTAGTAGCGGGGGGGCGAGATACGCAGTATTTT. It encodes CASSVVAGGRDTQYF. Using reference TRBV9 and TRBJ2-3 for the parts outside the CDR3, the full variable domain is DSGVTQTPKHLITATGQRVTLRCSPRSGDLSVYWYQQSLDQGLQFLIQYYNGEERAKGNILERFSAQQFPDLHSELNLSSLELGDSALYFCASSVVAGGRDTQYFGPGTRLTVL.

The chain links TRBV6-1 to TRBJ2-1; no clear D gene. The germline V and J ends were trimmed by 7 bases and 16 bases, with 14 bases remaining between them. This CDR3 contains 10 residues. Germline CDR1 and CDR2: MNHNS and SASEGT. The CDR3 protein is CASNQMSPFF. The CDR3 DNA reads TGTGCCAGCAACCAAATGTCGCCTTTCTTC.

The chain carries TRBV7-4 and TRBJ2-1; 9 bases map to TRBD2. The CDR3 extends over 14 amino acids. The ends lost 4 bases at V and 7 bases at J; junction bases unmatched: 5. The germline gives CDR1 SGHVT, CDR2 SQSDAQ. CDR3 region: CASSWTSEGNEQFF. In DNA, the CDR3 is TGTGCCAGCAGCTGGACTAGCGAAGGTAATGAGCAGTTCTTC.

The chain joins TRBV7-2 to TRBJ2-2, with 9 bases aligning to TRBD1. After removal of 5 bases from V and 4 bases from J, the junction contained 14 bases not matched to a gene. The CDR3 has 18 amino acids. The germline V gene encodes CDR1 SGHTA and CDR2 FQGNSA. The CDR3 region is CASSPGQGRPRATGELFF. CDR3 in DNA: TGTGCCAGCAGCCCCGGACAGGGGCGCCCCCGAGCCACCGGGGAGCTGTTTTTT. Looking up the rest from reference TRBV7-2 and TRBJ2-2 gives the full variable domain: GAGVSQSPSNKVTEKGKDVELRCDPISGHTALYWYRQSLGQGLEFLIYFQGNSAPDKSGLPSDRFSAERTGGSVSTLTIQRTQQEDSAVYLCASSPGQGRPRATGELFFGEGSRLTVL.